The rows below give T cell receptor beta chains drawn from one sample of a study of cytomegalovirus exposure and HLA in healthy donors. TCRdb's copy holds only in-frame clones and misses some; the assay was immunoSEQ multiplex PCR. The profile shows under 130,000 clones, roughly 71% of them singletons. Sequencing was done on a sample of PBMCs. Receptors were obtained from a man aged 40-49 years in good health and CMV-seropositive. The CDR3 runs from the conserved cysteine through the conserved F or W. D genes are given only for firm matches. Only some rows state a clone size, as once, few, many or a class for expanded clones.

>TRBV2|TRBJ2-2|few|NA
TGTGCCAGCTGTCGGGACTTCGCGAACACCGGGGAGCTGTTTTTT
CASCRDFANTGELFF
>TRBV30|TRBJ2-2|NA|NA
TGTGCCTGGAGTGTACTCCATCCCGGGGAGCTGTTTTTT
CAWSVLHPGELFF
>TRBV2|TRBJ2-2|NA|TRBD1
TGTGCCAGCACCATTCCGGACAGGGACACCGGGGAGCTGTTTTTT
CASTIPDRDTGELFF
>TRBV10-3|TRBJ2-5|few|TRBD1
TGTGCCATCAGTAAAGGGACAGGGAGAGAGACCCAGTACTTC
CAISKGTGRETQYF
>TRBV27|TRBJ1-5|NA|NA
TGTGCCAGCAGTTTATCCCTGTATCAGCCCCAGCATTTT
CASSLSLYQPQHF
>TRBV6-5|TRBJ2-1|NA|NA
TGTGCCAGCAGTTACTCCAGGGTCTATGAGCAGTTCTTC
CASSYSRVYEQFF
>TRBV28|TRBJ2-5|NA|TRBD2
TGTGCCAGCAGTTTATTGAGTCTAGCGGAAGAGACCCAGTACTTC
CASSLLSLAEETQYF
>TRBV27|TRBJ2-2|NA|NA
TGTGCCAGCACTAAATACAGGATGAACACCGGGGAGCTGTTTTTT
CASTKYRMNTGELFF
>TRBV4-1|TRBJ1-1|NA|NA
TGCGCCAGCAGCCAAGTGATGCGGGGATTCACTGAAGCTTTCTTT
CASSQVMRGFTEAFF
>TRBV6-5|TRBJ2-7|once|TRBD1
TGTGCCGGCAGCACCCCCGGGACAGGGGATTTGGAGCAGTACTTC
CAGSTPGTGDLEQYF
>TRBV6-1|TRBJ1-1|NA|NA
TGTGCCAGCAGTGAAGCGCTTGACTCCGGAACTGAAGCTTTCTTT
CASSEALDSGTEAFF
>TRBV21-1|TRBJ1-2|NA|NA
TGTGCCAGCAGCAACACAGGGACCTCCGGGTATGGCTACACCTTC
CASSNTGTSGYGYTF
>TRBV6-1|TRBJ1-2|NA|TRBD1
TGTGCCAGTCGACAGGGGGATGGCTACACCTTC
CASRQGDGYTF
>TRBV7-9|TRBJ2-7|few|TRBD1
TGTGCCAGCAGCTCCACCGGGACAGACCTAGGGCAGTACTTC
CASSSTGTDLGQYF
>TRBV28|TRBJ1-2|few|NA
TGTGCCAGCAGTTTGGCAGGTCGGGGCTACACCTTC
CASSLAGRGYTF
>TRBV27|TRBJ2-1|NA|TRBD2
TGTGCCAGCAGTTCGCCGGGACTAGAAGTCCATGAGCAGTTCTTC
CASSSPGLEVHEQFF
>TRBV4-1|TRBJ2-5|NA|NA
TGCGCCAGCAGCCAAGATTTCGTTGGCGGAGTGGCCCAAGAGACCCAGTACTTC
CASSQDFVGGVAQETQYF
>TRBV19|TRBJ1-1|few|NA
TGTGCCAGTAGTCCGAGCACTGAAGCTTTCTTT
CASSPSTEAFF
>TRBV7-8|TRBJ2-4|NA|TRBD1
TGTGCCAGCAGCTTAGGGTCAGGGGGCGTGAAAAACATTCAGTACTTC
CASSLGSGGVKNIQYF
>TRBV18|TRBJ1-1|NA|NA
TGTGCCAGCTCACCACCGACAGGAAGGGACACTGAAGCTTTCTTT
CASSPPTGRDTEAFF
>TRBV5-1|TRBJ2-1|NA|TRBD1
TGCGCCAGCAGCGCCGACAGGGCGGGTGAGCAGTTCTTC
CASSADRAGEQFF
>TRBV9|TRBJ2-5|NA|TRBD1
TGTGCCAGCAGCGTCTCCCCCGGGACAGGGGGCATGGAGACCCAGTACTTC
CASSVSPGTGGMETQYF
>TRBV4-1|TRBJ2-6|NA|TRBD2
TGCGCCACTTCTGGACTAGCGAAGTGGGGTGGGGCCAACGTCCTGACTTTC
CATSGLAKWGGANVLTF
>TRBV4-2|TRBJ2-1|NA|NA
TGTGCCAGCAGCCACGGACCGGAGGGCCGGGAGCAGTTCTTC
CASSHGPEGREQFF
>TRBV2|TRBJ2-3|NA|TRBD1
TGTGCCAGCACTCGGGACAGAAACACAGATACGCAGTATTTT
CASTRDRNTDTQYF
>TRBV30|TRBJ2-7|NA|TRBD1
TGTGCCTGGAAAGCCGGGACAGGGGGCTCCGAGCAGTACTTC
CAWKAGTGGSEQYF
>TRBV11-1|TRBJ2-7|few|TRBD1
TGTGCCAGCAGCTCACAGGGGTACGAGCAGTACTTC
CASSSQGYEQYF
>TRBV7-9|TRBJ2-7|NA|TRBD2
TGTGCCAGCAGCTTGCCTTTCGGGACTAGCGGGAGAAGCTCCTACGAGCAGTACTTC
CASSLPFGTSGRSSYEQYF
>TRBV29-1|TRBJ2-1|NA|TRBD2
TGCAGCGTTGATGCTAGCGGTTCCTACAATGAGCAGTTCTTC
CSVDASGSYNEQFF
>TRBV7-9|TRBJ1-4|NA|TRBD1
TGTGCCAGCAGCTTAATGCAGGGGGGTGATGAAAAACTGTTTTTT
CASSLMQGGDEKLFF
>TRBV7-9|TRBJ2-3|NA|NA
TGTGCCAGCAGCCAAAATGTGGATACGCAGTATTTT
CASSQNVDTQYF
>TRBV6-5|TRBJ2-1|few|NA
TGTGCCAGCAGTCCCTGGAGGGTTGGGGGTGAGCAGTTCTTC
CASSPWRVGGEQFF
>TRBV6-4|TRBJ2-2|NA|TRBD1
TGTGCCAGCAGTGGGACAGGCACCGGGGAGCTGTTTTTT
CASSGTGTGELFF
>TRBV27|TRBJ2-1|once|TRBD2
TGTGCCAGCAGTGCCGGGACTAGCCCCTACAATGAGCAGTTCTTC
CASSAGTSPYNEQFF
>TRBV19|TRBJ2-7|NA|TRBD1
TGTGCCAGTAGTGGGGGACAGGGCTACGAGCAGTACTTC
CASSGGQGYEQYF
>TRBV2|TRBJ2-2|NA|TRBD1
TGTGCCAGCAGGGGACAGGGGAACACCGGGGAGCTGTTTTTT
CASRGQGNTGELFF
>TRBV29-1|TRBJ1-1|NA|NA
TGCAGCGTCGCCCACAGATCGAACACTGAAGCTTTCTTT
CSVAHRSNTEAFF
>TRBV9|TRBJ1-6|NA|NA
TGTGCCAGCAGCGTAGATTATCAGTATTCACCCCTCCACTTT
CASSVDYQYSPLHF
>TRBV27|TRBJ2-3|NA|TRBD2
TGTGCCAGCAGTTTACGACTAGCGGGAGTAGGGGCAGATACGCAGTATTTT
CASSLRLAGVGADTQYF
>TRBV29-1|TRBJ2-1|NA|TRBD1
TGCAGCGTGGACAGGGGGCGCATCAATGAGCAGTTCTTC
CSVDRGRINEQFF
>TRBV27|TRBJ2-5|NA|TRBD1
TGTGCCAGCAGTCTACAGGGGCAAGAGACCCAGTACTTC
CASSLQGQETQYF
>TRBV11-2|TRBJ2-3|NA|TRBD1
TGTGCCAGCAGCTTTACGACAGGGATCACAGATACGCAGTATTTT
CASSFTTGITDTQYF
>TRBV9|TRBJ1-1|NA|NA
TGTGCCAGCAGCGTAGGACAGGACACTGAAGCTTTCTTT
CASSVGQDTEAFF
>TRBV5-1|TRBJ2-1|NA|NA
TGCGCCAGCAGCCTGTTAGCAACAAATGAGCAGTTCTTC
CASSLLATNEQFF
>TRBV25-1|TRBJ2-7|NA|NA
TGTGCCAGCAGTGACTGGAGCGAGCAGTACTTC
CASSDWSEQYF
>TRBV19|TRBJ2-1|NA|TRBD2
TGTGCCAGTAGTACGGGACTAGCGGGAGTCAATGAGCAGTTCTTC
CASSTGLAGVNEQFF
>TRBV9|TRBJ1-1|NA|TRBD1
TGTGCCAGCAGCGTATCAGGGGGGAACACTGAAGCTTTCTTT
CASSVSGGNTEAFF
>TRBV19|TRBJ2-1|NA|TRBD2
TGTGCCAGTAGTACTAGCGGGAGACAGAACAATGAGCAGTTCTTC
CASSTSGRQNNEQFF
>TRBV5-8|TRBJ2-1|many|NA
TGTGCCAGCAGCTTCTCCCGTGAGCAGTTCTTC
CASSFSREQFF
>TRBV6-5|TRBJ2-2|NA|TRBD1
TGTGCCAGCAGCTCCAGGGGGCGACGAGCCGGGGAGCTGTTTTTT
CASSSRGRRAGELFF
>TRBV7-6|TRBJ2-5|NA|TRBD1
TGTGCCAGCGCCGGGATCAGGGACAGGGAAGGGTCGTACTTC
CASAGIRDREGSYF
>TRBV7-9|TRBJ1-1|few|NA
TGTTCCAGCAGCTTAGCAGGCAGGGGTGGTATTGCTTTCTTT
CSSSLAGRGGIAFF
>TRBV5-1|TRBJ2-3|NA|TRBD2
TGCGCCAGCAGCTTGGCCTTGGCTAGCGGTAGCACAGATACGCAGTATTTT
CASSLALASGSTDTQYF
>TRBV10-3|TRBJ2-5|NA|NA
TGTGCCATCAGTGAGTCCCAGGAGACCCAGTACTTC
CAISESQETQYF
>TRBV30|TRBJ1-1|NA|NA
TGTGCCTGGAAAAAGGGGCTGAACACTGAAGCTTTCTTT
CAWKKGLNTEAFF
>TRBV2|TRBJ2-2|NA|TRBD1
TGTGCCAGCAGACACCAGGGGGCTGACACCGGGGAGCTGTTTTTT
CASRHQGADTGELFF
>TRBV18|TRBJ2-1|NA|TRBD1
TGTGCCAGCTCACCAAAACAGGGGGTACGGGAGCAGTTCTTC
CASSPKQGVREQFF
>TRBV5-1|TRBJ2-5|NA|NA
TGCGCCAGCAGCTTGGCCGGACAGCAAGAGACCCAGTACTTC
CASSLAGQQETQYF
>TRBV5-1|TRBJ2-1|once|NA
TGCGCCAGCAGCTTGGGACAGGTGGGCTCCTACAATGAGCAGTTCTTC
CASSLGQVGSYNEQFF
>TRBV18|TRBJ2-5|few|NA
TGTGCCAGCTCACCAAACAGGGAAGGGGAGACCCAGTACTTC
CASSPNREGETQYF